The following is a TCR beta chain sequence with its context. Assay used: immunoSEQ multiplex PCR; TCRdb lists only in-frame clones, some missing. The sample has 15,000 to 20,000 clones, 65% to 80% seen once; the top ten hold 35% to 45%. Starting 14 to 28 days after autologous transplant, ipilimumab 1 mg/kg was given. Patients got 3 mg/kg IV nivolumab weeks 1, 4, 7, 10, then biweekly through week 26. The CDR3 runs to 15 residues. Trimming cost V 6 bases and J 2 bases, with 17 bases left between them. The germline CDR1 and CDR2 sequences are LNHDA and SQIVND (reference sequence). The record originates from a study of ipilimumab plus nivolumab after autologous stem cell transplantation. As for the study in general: Patients received a median of roughly five ipilimumab and 8 nivolumab doses. Both relapsed and primary refractory DLBCL were included.

The source of this sequence is a male donor with diffuse large B-cell lymphoma. Sequenced here: PBMCs, sampled in a trial of ipilimumab plus nivolumab as post-transplant consolidation. V usage is TRBV19 and J usage is TRBJ2-7; D is tentatively TRBD1 or TRBD2 (5 bases each). The CDR3 coding sequence is TGTGCCAGTAGCCCCGAGGGGTCGCGAACCTACGAGCAGTACTTC. This sequence encodes CASSPEGSRTYEQYF. Full variable domain (outside the CDR3, taken from reference TRBV19 and TRBJ2-7): DGGITQSPKYLFRKEGQNVTLSCEQNLNHDAMYWYRQDPGQGLRLIYYSQIVNDFQKGDIAEGYSVSREKKESFPLTVTSAQKNPTAFYLCASSPEGSRTYEQYFGPGTRLTVT.